The rows below give T cell receptor beta chains drawn from one sample of a study of control samples from healthy donors and cancer patients. TCRdb's copy holds only in-frame clones and misses some; the assay was immunoSEQ multiplex PCR. The sample lists some 99,000 clones, about nine tenths occurring once. Specimen: blood. The receptors here all came from a human donor in good health. The donor label of this sample is uncertain. Each CDR3 is given with its conserved first and last residue. A D gene is named only where the DNA matches it firmly. Not every row has a clone size; where given, it reads once, few, many or a size class.

d_call j_call v_call clone_size cdr3_length cdr3_nt cdr3_aa
TRBD2 TRBJ2-3 TRBV6-5 . 14 TGTGCCAGCGTGCTAGCGGGGATTCTGGGTACGCAGTATTTT CASVLAGILGTQYF
TRBD1 TRBJ2-1 TRBV4-3 . 16 TGCGCCAGCAGCCACGGCGACAGGGGTTTATACAATGAGCAGTTCTTC CASSHGDRGLYNEQFF
TRBD2 TRBJ2-1 TRBV19 . 15 TGTGCCAGTAGGGAACTAGCGGGGGTGCACAATGAGCAGTTCTTC CASRELAGVHNEQFF
. TRBJ1-2 TRBV3-1/TRBV3-2 . 14 TGTGCCAGCAGCCAAGACTTTGGGGTCTATGGCTACACCTTC CASSQDFGVYGYTF
. TRBJ1-5 TRBV18 . 13 TGTGCCAGCTCACCACATTCGAATCAGCCCCAGCATTTT CASSPHSNQPQHF
TRBD1 TRBJ1-4 TRBV6-1 few 15 TGTGCCAGCAGTGAAGCGACAGGGACTAATGAAAAACTGTTTTTT CASSEATGTNEKLFF
. TRBJ1-5 TRBV6-5 . 14 TGTGCCAGCAGTTACCGAGGTAGCAATCAGCCCCAGCATTTT CASSYRGSNQPQHF
. TRBJ1-3 TRBV6-2/TRBV6-3 . 17 TGTGCCAGCAGCTCGCCCCCAGGCCTCTCGTACGGAAACACCATATATTTT CASSSPPGLSYGNTIYF
. TRBJ1-2 TRBV3-1/TRBV3-2 . 16 TGTGCCAGCAGCCTTTACCGGGACACTTCCCCCTATGGCTACACCTTC CASSLYRDTSPYGYTF
. TRBJ2-3 TRBV6-2/TRBV6-3 once 14 TGTGCCAGCAGTTACGGGGGTAGCACAGATACGCAGTATTTT CASSYGGSTDTQYF
TRBD2 TRBJ2-7 TRBV6-5 . 15 TGTGCCAGCAGCCGGACTAGCGTGGGTCTCTACGAGCAGTACTTC CASSRTSVGLYEQYF
TRBD2 TRBJ2-1 TRBV28 . 15 TGTGCCAGCAGCCTCCTAGCGGGGGAATACAATGAGCAGTTCTTC CASSLLAGEYNEQFF
. TRBJ2-6 TRBV19 . 16 TGTGCCAGTAGTATTCAGGCAGGAACTGGGGCCAACGTCCTGACTTTC CASSIQAGTGANVLTF
. TRBJ2-3 TRBV6-5 . 14 TGTGCCTCAAGGGGGGGCTATAGCACAGATACGCAGTATTTT CASRGGYSTDTQYF
. TRBJ1-2 TRBV7-9 . 13 TGTGCCAGCAGCCCCCCACGGACAGATGGCTACACCTTC CASSPPRTDGYTF